This T cell receptor beta chain was captured by sequencing in a study of identical twins. The CDR3 consists of 13 residues. With 5 bases removed from V and 6 bases from J, the gap between germline ends came to 12 bases. Germline CDR1 reads SGHKS; CDR2 reads YYEKEE (reference sequence). TCRdb ran MiXCR on the 5' RACE reads and lists one entry per CDR3 protein. Seen here are roughly 200,000 distinct CDR3 sequences, about 15% observed once, and the top ten hold over 35%. Of note for this clonotype: Its specificity is not known.

Findings of the study overall: The models systematically underestimated how much out-of-frame TCR alpha was shared in monozygotic twins.

These data are also associated with another study on T cells expressing NK-cell markers. Turning to that study: Over 5 donors carried dominant NKG2C+ clonotypes that made up roughly 1.0-7.0% of their CD8+ T cells.

Sequencing was done on a sample of CD8+ T cells sorted from blood. The V gene is TRBV5-5, the J gene TRBJ2-1, with D maybe TRBD2 (6 bases). The sequence derives from a woman in her late teens or twenties in good health. Here the CDR3 DNA reads TGTGCCAGCAGAGGTGGGGACTTCAATGAGCAGTTCTTC. It translates to CASRGGDFNEQFF. Full variable domain (rest looked up from reference TRBV5-5 and TRBJ2-1): DAGVTQSPTHLIKTRGQQVTLRCSPISGHKSVSWYQQVLGQGPQFIFQYYEKEERGRGNFPDRFSARQFPNYSSELNVNALLLGDSALYLCASRGGDFNEQFFGPGTRLTVL.